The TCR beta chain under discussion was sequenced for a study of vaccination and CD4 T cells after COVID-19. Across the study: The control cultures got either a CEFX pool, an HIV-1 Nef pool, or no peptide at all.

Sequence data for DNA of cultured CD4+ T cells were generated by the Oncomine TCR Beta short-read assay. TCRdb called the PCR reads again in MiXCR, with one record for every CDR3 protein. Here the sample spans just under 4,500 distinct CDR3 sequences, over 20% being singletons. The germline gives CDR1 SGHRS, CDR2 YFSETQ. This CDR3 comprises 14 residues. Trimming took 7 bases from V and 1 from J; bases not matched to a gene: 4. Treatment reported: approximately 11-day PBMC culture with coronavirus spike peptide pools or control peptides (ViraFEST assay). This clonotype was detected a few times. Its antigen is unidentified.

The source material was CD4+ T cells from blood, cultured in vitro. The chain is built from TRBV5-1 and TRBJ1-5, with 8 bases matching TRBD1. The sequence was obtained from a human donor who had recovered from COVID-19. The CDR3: CASSTGESNQPQHF. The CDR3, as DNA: TGCGCCAGCTCGACAGGGGAGAGCAATCAGCCCCAGCATTTT.